These 13 T cell receptor beta chains share one sample of origin, sequenced in a study of OX40 agonist ivuxolimab in advanced cancers. Method: immunoSEQ multiplex PCR; TCRdb's copy keeps in-frame clones and lacks some. The table includes some 42,000 clones, 75% to 90% detected once. This sample comprised CD4+ or CD8+ T cells sorted from blood, obtained in a trial of the OX40 agonist ivuxolimab. The source of these receptors is an adult with an advanced solid tumor such as melanoma, head and neck, liver or kidney cancer.

The chain recombines TRBV7-2 with TRBJ2-5, with a tentative D call TRBD2 (7 bases). The CDR3 consists of 15 residues. The ends were cut back, 5 bases at V and 4 bases at J, with 17 bases in the middle. Germline lookup yields CDR1 SGHTA and CDR2 FQGNSA. The CDR3, as DNA: TGTGCCAGCAGCCTGCTCGGGGGGCCCGGAGAGACCCAGTACTTC. Amino acids: CASSLLGGPGETQYF.

The CDR3 loop is CASFMGLGFTGELFF. For the CDR3, the DNA is TGTGCCAGCTTTATGGGGCTCGGATTCACCGGGGAGCTGTTTTTT. The gene calls are TRBV7-2 and TRBJ2-2; tentative D call: TRBD1 (5 bases). V lost 8 bases and J lost 4, with 17 bases in between. CDR1 and CDR2 (germline): SGHTA, FQGNSA. The CDR3 runs 15 residues.

This clone is a singleton in its sample. The V and J genes are TRBV2 and TRBJ2-1; 10 bases are a match to TRBD2. Germline loops: CDR1 SNHLY, CDR2 FYNNEI. The CDR3 runs 12 residues. V lost 7 bases, J lost 9 bases, and 3 bases stayed unmatched. CDR3 sequence (DNA): TGTGCCAGCAAGAGCGGGGGGGGTGAGCAGTTCTTC. It yields the protein CASKSGGGEQFF.

The V gene is TRBV27, the J gene TRBJ1-1; D gene ambiguous. This CDR3 is 14 amino acids long. V lost 11 bases, J lost 8 bases, and 24 bases lay in between. Germline CDR1 and CDR2: MNHEY and SMNVEV (reference sequence). CDR3 sequence reads: CACRQTGTAGEAFF. DNA of the CDR3: TGTGCCTGCCGGCAGACCGGAACCGCTGGGGAAGCTTTCTTT.

The rearrangement links TRBV10-3 to TRBJ2-7; 7 nucleotides line up with TRBD1. Germline assignment: CDR1 ENHRY and CDR2 SYGVKD. The junction had 12 bases not matched to a gene; V was cut back by 5 bases and J by 5 bases. The length of the CDR3 is 15 residues. The CDR3 is CAISRETGYEDEQYF. The CDR3, as DNA: TGTGCCATCAGTCGCGAGACAGGGTATGAAGACGAGCAGTACTTC.

The chain links TRBV2 to TRBJ1-6; D not certain. This CDR3 comprises 14 residues. V lost 5 bases and J lost 7, with 12 bases in between. Germline assignment: CDR1 SNHLY and CDR2 FYNNEI. CDR3 loop: CASSWTTINSPLHF. CDR3 DNA: TGTGCCAGCAGTTGGACCACGATAAATTCACCCCTCCACTTT. The full variable domain, completed using reference TRBV2 and TRBJ1-6, is EPEVTQTPSHQVTQMGQEVILRCVPISNHLYFYWYRQILGQKVEFLVSFYNNEISEKSEIFDDQFSVERPDGSNFTLKIRSTKLEDSAMYFCASSWTTINSPLHFGNGTRLTVT.

The gene calls are TRBV5-4 and TRBJ2-7; 8 bases match TRBD1. The V and J ends lost 4 bases and 4 bases, in that order; junction bases with no gene match: 10. Germline V gene sequence: CDR1 SGHNT, CDR2 YYREEE (reference sequence). The CDR3 loop spans 15 amino acids. CDR3 loop: CASSPRGQGTYEQYF. The CDR3 DNA reads as TGTGCCAGCAGCCCCCGAGGACAGGGAACTTACGAGCAGTACTTC.

The genes are TRBV30 and TRBJ1-2; TRBD1 might be the D (5 bases). Germline CDR1 is GTSNPN and CDR2 is SVGIG (reference sequence). The V and J ends lost 4 bases and 1 base respectively, with 10 bases between them. This CDR3 region has 13 residues. The CDR3 nucleotides read TGTGCCTGGACAGGGAGCAGTAACTATGGCTACACCTTC. It yields the protein CAWTGSSNYGYTF.

The V call is TRBV6-5, the J call TRBJ1-6; D ambiguous. Trimming removed 4 bases at V and 9 bases at J, with 13 bases between. This CDR3 is built from 14 residues. Germline CDR1 MNHEY, CDR2 SVGAGI. CDR3 bases: TGTGCCAGCAGTTTAGAGAGCGTTGGTTCACCCCTCCACTTT. This encodes CASSLESVGSPLHF.

V is TRBV7-2 and J is TRBJ1-1; no firm D call. The germline V and J ends were trimmed by 2 bases and 1 base, with 14 bases remaining between them. Germline values: CDR1 SGHTA, CDR2 FQGNSA. The CDR3 is 16 amino acids. The CDR3 nucleotides are TGTGCCAGCAGCTTATTTAATGTGCAAGCGAACACTGAAGCTTTCTTT. This encodes CASSLFNVQANTEAFF.

The chain couples TRBV30 to TRBJ1-1; D is uncertain. The CDR3 loop spans 11 amino acids. V was pared by 1 base and J by 6 bases, with 6 bases between. Germline CDR1 reads GTSNPN; CDR2 reads SVGIG (reference sequence). CDR3 sequence reads: CAWSAKAEAFF. As DNA, the CDR3 is TGTGCCTGGAGTGCCAAGGCTGAAGCTTTCTTT.

This clone has a single count. This chain uses TRBV7-9 with TRBJ2-5; TRBD1 matches 7 bases. Germline CDR1 is SEHNR and CDR2 is FQNEAQ (reference sequence). The CDR3 contains 14 residues. The trim removed 5 bases at V and 2 bases at J, leaving 5 bases unmatched. The chain's CDR3 is CASSQRDRQETQYF. Here the CDR3 DNA reads TGTGCCAGCAGCCAGAGGGACAGACAAGAGACCCAGTACTTC.

In nucleotides, the CDR3 is TGTGCCAGCTCACCCGGGGCTCCTCCCAATGAGCAGTTCTTC. Amino acids: CASSPGAPPNEQFF. The J gene is TRBJ2-1, the V gene TRBV18; D could derive from TRBD1 or TRBD2 (5 bases each). In germline, CDR1 is KGHSH, CDR2 LQKENI. V was shortened by 3 bases and J by 6 bases, with 12 bases between the two germline ends. There are 14 residues in the CDR3.